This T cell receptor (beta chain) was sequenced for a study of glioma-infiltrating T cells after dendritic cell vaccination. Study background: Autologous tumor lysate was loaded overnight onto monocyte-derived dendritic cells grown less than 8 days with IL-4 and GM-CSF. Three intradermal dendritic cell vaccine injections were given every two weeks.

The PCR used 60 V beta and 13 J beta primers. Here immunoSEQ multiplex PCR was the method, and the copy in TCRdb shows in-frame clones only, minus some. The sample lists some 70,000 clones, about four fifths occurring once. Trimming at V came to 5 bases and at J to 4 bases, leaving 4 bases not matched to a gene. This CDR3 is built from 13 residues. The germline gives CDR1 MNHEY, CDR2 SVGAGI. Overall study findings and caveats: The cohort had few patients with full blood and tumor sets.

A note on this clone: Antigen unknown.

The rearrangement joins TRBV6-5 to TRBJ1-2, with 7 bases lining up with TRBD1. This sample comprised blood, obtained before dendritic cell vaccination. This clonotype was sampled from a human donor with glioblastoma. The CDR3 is CASSGGQPYGYTF. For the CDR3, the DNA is TGTGCCAGCAGTGGGGGACAGCCCTATGGCTACACCTTC.